This TCR beta chain was sequenced for a study of blood T cell repertoires in COVID-19. About the study: From the United States, Italy and Spain came samples of acute and convalescent COVID-19. T cells, B-cell-depleted T cells, or PBMCs supplied cDNA or gDNA.

Authors' methods: Researchers report that nucleated cell counts were estimated from reference gene primer amplification. The data were produced by immunoSEQ multiplex PCR, yet TCRdb's version contains in-frame clones alone and is incomplete. V, J and clone size derive from that table, while D and trimming were established from the DNA sequence. Of a few hundred thousand clones listed, less than 90% are singletons. This CDR3 comprises 14 residues. The ends lost 6 bases at V and 7 bases at J; junction bases unmatched: 8. Germline-derived CDR1 and CDR2 are MDHEN and SYDVKM. This TCR came from a man in his fifties or sixties with acute or convalescent COVID-19. The sequenced sample consisted of peripheral blood. The genes are TRBV28 and TRBJ1-5; TRBD1 aligns across 8 bases. This chain's CDR3 is CASSPRDRPQPQHF. In nucleotides, the CDR3 is TGTGCCAGCAGCCCCCGGGACAGGCCCCAGCCCCAGCATTTT.